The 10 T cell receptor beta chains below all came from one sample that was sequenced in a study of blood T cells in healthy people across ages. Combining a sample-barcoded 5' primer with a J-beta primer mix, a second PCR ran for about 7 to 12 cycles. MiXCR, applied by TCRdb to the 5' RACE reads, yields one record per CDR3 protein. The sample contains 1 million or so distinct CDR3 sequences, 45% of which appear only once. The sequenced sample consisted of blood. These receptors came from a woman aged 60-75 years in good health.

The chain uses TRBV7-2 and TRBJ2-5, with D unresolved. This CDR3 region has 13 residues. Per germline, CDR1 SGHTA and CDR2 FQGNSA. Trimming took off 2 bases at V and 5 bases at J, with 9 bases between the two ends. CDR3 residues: CASSLFERETQYF. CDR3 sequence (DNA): TGTGCCAGCAGCTTATTTGAAAGGGAGACCCAGTACTTC. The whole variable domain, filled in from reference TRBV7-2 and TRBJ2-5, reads GAGVSQSPSNKVTEKGKDVELRCDPISGHTALYWYRQSLGQGLEFLIYFQGNSAPDKSGLPSDRFSAERTGGSVSTLTIQRTQQEDSAVYLCASSLFERETQYFGPGTRLLVL.

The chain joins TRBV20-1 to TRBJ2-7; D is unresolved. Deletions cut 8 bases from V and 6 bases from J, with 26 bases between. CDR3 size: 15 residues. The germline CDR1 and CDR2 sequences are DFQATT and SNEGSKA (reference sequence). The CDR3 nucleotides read TGCAGTCCCCGTCGGTCACGGGCACGTGTCTGCGAGCAGTACTTC. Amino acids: CSPRRSRARVCEQYF.

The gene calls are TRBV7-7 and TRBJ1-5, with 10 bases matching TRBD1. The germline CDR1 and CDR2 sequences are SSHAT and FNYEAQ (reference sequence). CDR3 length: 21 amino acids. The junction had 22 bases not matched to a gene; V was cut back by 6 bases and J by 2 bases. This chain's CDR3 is CASRSFIRLWGQGYGNQPQHF. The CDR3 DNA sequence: TGTGCCAGCAGAAGCTTTATTAGACTATGGGGACAGGGGTACGGCAATCAGCCCCAGCATTTT.

The CDR3 DNA reads TGCAGCGTTGATATCGTTGCGGGAGGACGGGTCGTAAAGTACTTC. Translated: CSVDIVAGGRVVKYF. V is TRBV29-1 and J is TRBJ2-4, with 8 bases identical to TRBD2. The length of the CDR3 is 15 residues. Unmatched junction bases numbered 18, after V lost 3 bases and J lost 14 bases. Germline CDR1 SQVTM, CDR2 ANQGSEA.

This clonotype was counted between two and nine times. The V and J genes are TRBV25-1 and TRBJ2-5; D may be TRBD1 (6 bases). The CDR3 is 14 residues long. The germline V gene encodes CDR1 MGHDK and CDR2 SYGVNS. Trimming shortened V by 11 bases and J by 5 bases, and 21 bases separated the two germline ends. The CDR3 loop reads CASLGATGLETQYF. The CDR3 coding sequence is TGTGCCTCTCTAGGGGCCACAGGGCTTGAGACCCAGTACTTC.

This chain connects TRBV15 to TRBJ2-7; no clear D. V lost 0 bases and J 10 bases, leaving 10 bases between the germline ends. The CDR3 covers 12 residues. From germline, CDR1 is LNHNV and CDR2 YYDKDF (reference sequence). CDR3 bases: TGTGCCACCAGCAGAGAGCCTGCTGGCCAGTACTTC. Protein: CATSREPAGQYF.

The CDR3 is CASSSLPGTQETQYF. As DNA, the CDR3 is TGTGCCAGCAGCTCGCTACCGGGAACTCAAGAGACCCAGTACTTC. The chain recombines TRBV11-2 with TRBJ2-5, with TRBD2 as a possible D gene (5 bases). CDR3 length: 15 amino acids. Germline-derived CDR1 and CDR2 are SGHAT and FQNNGV. V was shortened by 4 bases and J by 2 bases, with 14 bases between the two germline ends.

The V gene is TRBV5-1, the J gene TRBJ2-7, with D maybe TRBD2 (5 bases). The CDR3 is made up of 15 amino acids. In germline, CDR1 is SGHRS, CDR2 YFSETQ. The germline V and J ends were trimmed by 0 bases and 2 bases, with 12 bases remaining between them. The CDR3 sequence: CASSLEGSRAYEQYF. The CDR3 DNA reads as TGCGCCAGCAGCTTGGAAGGGTCGAGGGCCTACGAGCAGTACTTC. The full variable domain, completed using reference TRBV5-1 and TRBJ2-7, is KAGVTQTPRYLIKTRGQQVTLSCSPISGHRSVSWYQQTPGQGLQFLFEYFSETQRNKGNFPGRFSGRQFSNSRSEMNVSTLELGDSALYLCASSLEGSRAYEQYFGPGTRLTVT.

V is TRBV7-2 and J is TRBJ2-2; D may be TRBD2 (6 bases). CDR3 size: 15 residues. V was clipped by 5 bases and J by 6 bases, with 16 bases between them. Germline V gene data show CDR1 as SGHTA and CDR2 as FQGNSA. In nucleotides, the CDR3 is TGTGCCAGCAGCGTAGATAGCGGCTTGTCCGGGGAGCTGTTTTTT. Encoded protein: CASSVDSGLSGELFF.

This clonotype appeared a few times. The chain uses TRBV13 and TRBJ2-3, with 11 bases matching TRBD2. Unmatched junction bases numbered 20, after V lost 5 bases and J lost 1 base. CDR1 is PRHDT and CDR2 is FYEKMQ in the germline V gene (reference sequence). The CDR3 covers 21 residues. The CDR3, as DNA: TGTGCCAGCAGCCCCGGGGGGGGACTAGCGGCCCTAGGGGTGCGCACAGATACGCAGTATTTT. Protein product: CASSPGGGLAALGVRTDTQYF. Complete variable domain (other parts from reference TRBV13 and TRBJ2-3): AAGVIQSPRHLIKEKRETATLKCYPIPRHDTVYWYQQGPGQDPQFLISFYEKMQSDKGSIPDRFSAQQFSDYHSELNMSSLELGDSALYFCASSPGGGLAALGVRTDTQYFGPGTRLTVL.